This section outlines one T cell receptor beta chain sequence together with its context. Its matching antigen is unknown. TCRdb reprocessed the reads with MiXCR, giving one entry per CDR3 protein. The sample carries 80,000 to 90,000 distinct CDR3 sequences, 45% to 55% recorded once. This entry is derived from a study of T cell repertoires in cytomegalovirus infection. Looking at the study overall: Recently identified HLA-C-restricted CMV epitopes were among the peptides used. Matching HLA type and CMV infection were both indicated by public TCR beta signatures.

Whole-study findings and limits: Totalled public TCR beta family frequency picked out people who carried CMV plus the relevant HLA. In two of eight donors, the top clonotype was HLA-C-restricted CMV-specific.

Germline V gives CDR1 MNHEY, CDR2 SMNVEV (reference sequence). Trimming took 3 bases from V and 3 from J; bases not matched to a gene: 8. This CDR3 has 16 residues. The sequence derives from a human donor in good health (CMV status not recorded). Some clones in this sample may be carry-over from other donors' samples. The sample here was CD8+ T cells from cultured PBMCs, taken from culture after CMV antigen stimulation. The V and J genes are TRBV27 and TRBJ2-1; 7 nucleotides line up with TRBD2. CDR3 DNA sequence: TGTGCCAGCAGTTTCCCTGGGGGGGGGGGCTACAATGAGCAGTTCTTC. This translates into CASSFPGGGGYNEQFF.